One and the same sample provided the 28 T cell receptor beta chains below, sequenced in a study of memory CD4+ T cells and cytomegalovirus serostatus. TCRdb's table, derived via immunoSEQ multiplex PCR, lists solely in-frame clones and lacks some. The sample holds about 31,000 clones; around 74% are singletons and the top ten take over 0.55%. Single viable CD3+CD4+CD8-CD45RO+ cells were sorted as the memory CD4+ T cells. The material sequenced was memory CD4+ T cells from blood. These receptors all come from an adult in good health and CMV-seronegative. Some clones in this sample may be carry-over from other donors' samples.

The V and J genes are TRBV5-3 and TRBJ2-2; TRBD1 agrees at 7 bases. TRBV5-3 is assigned to the ORF class and has an uncertain function. This CDR3 is 15 amino acids long. J lost 1 base, V lost 5 bases, and 5 bases had no gene match. The CDR3 region has the DNA TGTGCCAGAAGGAGGACAGGCCAGAACACCGGGGAGCTGTTTTTT. Protein sequence: CARRRTGQNTGELFF.

The gene calls are TRBV16 and TRBJ1-2; 8 nucleotides line up with TRBD1. CDR3 size: 15 residues. Germline trimming cut 2 bases from V and 3 bases from J; bases unmatched to any gene: 5. Germline CDR1 reads KGHSY; CDR2 reads FQNENV. CDR3 nucleotide sequence: TGTGCCAGCAGCCAAAGACAGGGGAAGGACTATGGCTACACCTTC. It encodes CASSQRQGKDYGYTF.

The gene calls are TRBV5-5 and TRBJ2-1, with D perhaps TRBD1 (7 bases). The CDR3 length is 17 residues. Looked up from germline, CDR1 is SGHKS and CDR2 is YYEKEE (reference sequence). Trimming removed 4 bases at V and 0 bases at J, with 17 bases between. The CDR3 reads CASSPDRDLSSYNEQFF. In DNA, the CDR3 is TGTGCCAGCAGCCCCGACAGGGACTTAAGCTCCTACAATGAGCAGTTCTTC.

The chain links TRBV18 to TRBJ1-1; a weak D match, TRBD1 (5 bases). This CDR3 contains 15 residues. Trimming cost V 6 bases and J 2 bases, with 16 bases left between them. Germline CDR1 is KGHSH and CDR2 is LQKENI. The CDR3 coding sequence is TGTGCCAGCTCTCGCTCGGGGGTCAGCAACACTGAAGCTTTCTTT. Its protein product is CASSRSGVSNTEAFF.

The chain recombines TRBV6-6 with TRBJ1-3, with D perhaps matching TRBD1 (5 bases). CDR1 is MNHNY and CDR2 is SVGAGI in the germline V gene (reference sequence). Trimming removed 8 bases from V and 0 bases from J, with 14 bases in between. The length of the CDR3 is 15 residues. CDR3 coding DNA: TGTGCCAGCGGGACTAGGGCCCTCTCTGGAAACACCATATATTTT. Translation gives CASGTRALSGNTIYF.

This clone was found a few times. This chain connects TRBV30 to TRBJ2-1; D is unresolved. V shed 2 bases and J shed 2 bases, with 16 bases lying between them. CDR1 is GTSNPN and CDR2 is SVGIG in the germline V gene (reference sequence). The CDR3 has 16 residues. CDR3 coding DNA: TGTGCCTGGAGTCCTCGTCCCGGGTTGACCTACAATGAGCAGTTCTTC. Its translation is CAWSPRPGLTYNEQFF.

The chain's CDR3 is CSVTPGQGADAFF. Written as DNA, the CDR3 is TGCAGCGTAACACCGGGACAGGGAGCGGACGCTTTCTTT. V and J are TRBV29-1 and TRBJ1-1; TRBD1 matches 9 bases. The CDR3 loop spans 13 amino acids. The V gene end was trimmed by 6 bases and the J gene end by 11 bases; junction bases not matched to a gene: 13. Germline CDR1 SQVTM, CDR2 ANQGSEA.

The chain has TRBV2 and TRBJ1-1; D not certain. CDR3 length equals 14 residues. The germline V and J ends were trimmed by 1 base and 1 base, with 7 bases remaining between them. Germline V gene sequence: CDR1 SNHLY, CDR2 FYNNEI. The CDR3 loop is CASSEGPGNTEAFF. In DNA, the CDR3 is TGTGCCAGCAGTGAAGGACCGGGGAACACTGAAGCTTTCTTT.

The CDR3: CASSPYRLGGGYEQYF. DNA for the CDR3: TGTGCCAGCAGCCCGTACAGGCTGGGGGGTGGTTACGAGCAGTACTTC. The genes are TRBV7-8 and TRBJ2-7, with D perhaps matching TRBD2 (6 bases). The CDR3 loop spans 16 amino acids. V was clipped by 5 bases and J by 4 bases, with 21 bases between them. Germline-derived CDR1 and CDR2 are SGHVS and FQNEAQ.

V is TRBV4-1 and J is TRBJ2-7; D remains ambiguous. The germline V gene encodes CDR1 MGHRA and CDR2 YSYEKL. Trimming removed 1 base from V and 3 bases from J, with 19 bases in between. The CDR3 covers 17 residues. Here the CDR3 DNA reads TGCGCCAGCAGCCAAGTAAATTTCATAGGGCAGCTCTACGAGCAGTACTTC. Its protein product is CASSQVNFIGQLYEQYF.

This chain joins TRBV30 and TRBJ1-5; D is undetermined. Germline loops: CDR1 GTSNPN, CDR2 SVGIG (reference sequence). The CDR3 runs 12 residues. V lost 1 base and J 4 bases, leaving 5 bases between the germline ends. DNA of the CDR3: TGTGCCTGGAGTGGAGGGAATCAGCCCCAGCATTTT. Its protein product is CAWSGGNQPQHF.

The chain couples TRBV6-1 to TRBJ1-4; 7 bases map to TRBD1. The trim removed 1 base at V and 8 bases at J, leaving 7 bases unmatched. This CDR3 region has 15 residues. CDR1 and CDR2 from the germline V gene are MNHNS and SASEGT. CDR3 nucleotide sequence: TGTGCCAGCAGTGAAGAGACAGGGAAGTGGGAAAAACTGTTTTTT. It translates to CASSEETGKWEKLFF.

This rearrangement joins TRBV30 to TRBJ1-2; 10 nucleotides agree with TRBD1. This CDR3 contains 14 residues. Germline trimming cut 1 base from V and 2 bases from J; bases unmatched to any gene: 1. The germline V gene has CDR1 GTSNPN and CDR2 SVGIG (reference sequence). The CDR3 region is CAWSAGQGNYGYTF. In DNA form, the CDR3 reads TGTGCCTGGAGTGCGGGACAGGGGAACTATGGCTACACCTTC.

The chain joins TRBV5-1 to TRBJ1-6, with 7 bases that match TRBD1. Germline V gene lookup returns CDR1 SGHRS and CDR2 YFSETQ. This CDR3 comprises 14 residues. Losses at the gene ends were 2 bases for V and 10 bases for J; bases not matched to a gene: 6. The CDR3 spells CASSFDRVSSPLHF. The CDR3 DNA is TGCGCCAGCAGCTTTGACAGGGTCAGCTCACCCCTCCACTTT. The full variable domain, with the rest looked up from reference TRBV5-1 and TRBJ1-6, is KAGVTQTPRYLIKTRGQQVTLSCSPISGHRSVSWYQQTPGQGLQFLFEYFSETQRNKGNFPGRFSGRQFSNSRSEMNVSTLELGDSALYLCASSFDRVSSPLHFGNGTRLTVT.

The rearrangement joins TRBV6-5 to TRBJ1-1; 7 bases are a match to TRBD1. The germline V gene encodes CDR1 MNHEY and CDR2 SVGAGI. V lost 2 bases to trimming and J lost 3 bases; unmatched junction nucleotides: 9. This CDR3 comprises 16 residues. CDR3 amino acids: CASSYGNRGSDTEAFF. CDR3 nucleotides: TGTGCCAGCAGTTACGGGAACAGGGGATCCGACACTGAAGCTTTCTTT.

This clone was seen a handful of times. The chain employs TRBV19 and TRBJ1-1, with D maybe TRBD1 (6 bases). The germline gives CDR1 LNHDA, CDR2 SQIVND (reference sequence). This CDR3 region has 16 residues. The V and J ends lost 4 bases and 0 bases respectively, with 15 bases between them. Here the CDR3 reads CASSSNRQAMNTEAFF. The CDR3 bases are TGTGCCAGTAGTAGTAACAGACAGGCGATGAACACTGAAGCTTTCTTT.

Only one count was recorded for this clone. The V gene is TRBV7-2, the J gene TRBJ2-7, with TRBD2 as a possible D gene (6 bases). Trimming removed 6 bases at V and 3 bases at J, with 12 bases between. This CDR3 region has 13 residues. The germline V gene has CDR1 SGHTA and CDR2 FQGNSA. CDR3 sequence: CASSRDFRYEQYF. The CDR3 DNA reads TGTGCCAGCAGTCGGGACTTCCGCTACGAGCAGTACTTC. Drawing the rest from reference TRBV7-2 and TRBJ2-7, the complete variable domain is GAGVSQSPSNKVTEKGKDVELRCDPISGHTALYWYRQSLGQGLEFLIYFQGNSAPDKSGLPSDRFSAERTGGSVSTLTIQRTQQEDSAVYLCASSRDFRYEQYFGPGTRLTVT.

V gene TRBV6-6 combines with J gene TRBJ2-4; no clear D gene. Germline assignment: CDR1 MNHNY and CDR2 SVGAGI (reference sequence). V gave up 7 bases and J gave up 6 bases, with 16 bases separating them. The CDR3 covers 14 residues. The CDR3 bases are TGTGCCAGCACCGGAAGGCCTACCCCAAACATTCAGTACTTC. Translated, it gives CASTGRPTPNIQYF.

A few counts support this clone. The chain combines TRBV28 with TRBJ2-7; TRBD1 is a possible D gene (6 bases). The CDR3 has 14 residues. Germline CDR1 reads MDHEN; CDR2 reads SYDVKM. Trimming removed 2 bases from V and 12 bases from J, with 20 bases in between. The CDR3 loop is CASSLRPTGRGWYF. CDR3 bases: TGTGCCAGCAGTTTACGGCCGACAGGCCGGGGCTGGTACTTC.

V usage is TRBV6-5 and J usage is TRBJ1-5; 7 bases agree with TRBD1. V gave up 6 bases and J gave up 9 bases; unmatched junction bases: 14. CDR3 length: 15 residues. Germline lookup yields CDR1 MNHEY and CDR2 SVGAGI. In DNA form, the CDR3 reads TGTGCCAGCAGCGCGAGGGGGCGCGGACCGATGCCCCAGCATTTT. It specifies CASSARGRGPMPQHF.

The chain combines TRBV15 with TRBJ2-2, with D possibly TRBD2 on 5 matching bases. Trimming took 0 bases from V and 0 from J, leaving 14 bases between them. The CDR3 sequence is 18 residues long. Germline CDR1 and CDR2: LNHNV and YYDKDF (reference sequence). The CDR3 DNA is TGTGCCACCAGCAGAGATCCGCCGGGATTCGCGAACACCGGGGAGCTGTTTTTT. It yields the protein CATSRDPPGFANTGELFF.

In regard to this clone: One end of the junction does not line up with germline, which may come from a read error. V usage is TRBV11-2 and J usage is TRBJ1-1; possible D gene TRBD1, 5 bases. The CDR3 length is 17 residues. Germline V gives CDR1 SGHAT, CDR2 FQNNGV. The CDR3 nucleotides are TGTGCCAGCGGCTTAGGAGGGGACCAAGAGGGGAACACTGAAGCTTTCTTT. Protein product: CASGLGGDQEGNTEAFF.

The chain carries TRBV18 and TRBJ2-1, with D possibly TRBD1 on 6 matching bases. V was shortened by 7 bases and J by 10 bases, with 14 bases between the two germline ends. CDR1 is KGHSH and CDR2 is LQKENI in the germline V gene. The CDR3 consists of 12 residues. CDR3 DNA sequence: TGTGCCAGCTGCGGACAGCGGCCGGAGCAGTTCTTC. It yields the protein CASCGQRPEQFF.

The V gene is TRBV19, the J gene TRBJ2-2; 8 bases fit TRBD1. Germline V gene lookup returns CDR1 LNHDA and CDR2 SQIVND (reference sequence). This CDR3 is built from 16 residues. The V segment lost 4 bases and the J segment 7 bases; nucleotides outside the gene matches: 11. The chain's CDR3 is CASSRGTGGIIGELFF. Here the CDR3 DNA reads TGTGCCAGTAGTAGGGGGACAGGTGGGATCATCGGGGAGCTGTTTTTT.

The genes are TRBV9 and TRBJ2-5, with 11 bases matching TRBD2. V dropped 4 bases and J dropped 4; count of bases not matched to a gene: 9. Germline-derived CDR1 and CDR2 are SGDLS and YYNGEE. The CDR3 covers 16 residues. The CDR3 is CASSPSLAGGRETQYF. The CDR3 DNA is TGTGCCAGCAGCCCTTCCTTAGCGGGGGGGAGAGAGACCCAGTACTTC.

The J gene is TRBJ1-4, the V gene TRBV5-1; D gene ambiguous. Germline CDR1 SGHRS, CDR2 YFSETQ. V lost 4 bases and J 8 bases, leaving 12 bases between the germline ends. There are 13 residues in the CDR3. CDR3 nucleotides: TGCGCCAGCAGCACTCACACTGCCGAAAAACTGTTTTTT. This gives the protein CASSTHTAEKLFF. Complete variable domain (other parts from reference TRBV5-1 and TRBJ1-4): KAGVTQTPRYLIKTRGQQVTLSCSPISGHRSVSWYQQTPGQGLQFLFEYFSETQRNKGNFPGRFSGRQFSNSRSEMNVSTLELGDSALYLCASSTHTAEKLFFGSGTQLSVL.

The J gene is TRBJ1-1, the V gene TRBV18; D gene unclear. V dropped 2 bases and J dropped 8 bases, with 18 bases sitting between them. The germline gives CDR1 KGHSH, CDR2 LQKENI. The CDR3 has 15 amino acids. The CDR3 sequence is CASSPDPQRWSEAFF. DNA of the CDR3: TGTGCCAGCTCACCAGACCCACAGCGTTGGTCAGAAGCTTTCTTT.

CDR3 sequence (DNA): TGTGCCAGCACCTGGACAGGGGGGATGTACGAGCAGTACTTC. It yields the protein CASTWTGGMYEQYF. This chain links TRBV5-6 with TRBJ2-7; 10 positions agree with TRBD1. Germline V gives CDR1 SGHDT, CDR2 YYEEEE. The CDR3 contains 14 residues. J lost 4 bases, V lost 6 bases, and 7 bases had no gene match.